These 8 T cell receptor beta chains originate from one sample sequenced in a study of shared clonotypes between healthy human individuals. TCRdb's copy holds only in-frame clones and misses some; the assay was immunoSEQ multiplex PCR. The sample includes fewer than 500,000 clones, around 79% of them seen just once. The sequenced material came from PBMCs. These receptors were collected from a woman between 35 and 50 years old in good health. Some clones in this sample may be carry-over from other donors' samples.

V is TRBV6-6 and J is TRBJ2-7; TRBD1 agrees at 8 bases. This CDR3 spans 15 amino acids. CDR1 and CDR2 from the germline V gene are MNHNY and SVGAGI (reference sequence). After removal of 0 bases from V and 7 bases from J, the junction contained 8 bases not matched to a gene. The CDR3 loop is CASSYSGTGLREQYF. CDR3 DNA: TGTGCCAGCAGTTACTCCGGGACAGGACTTAGGGAGCAGTACTTC.

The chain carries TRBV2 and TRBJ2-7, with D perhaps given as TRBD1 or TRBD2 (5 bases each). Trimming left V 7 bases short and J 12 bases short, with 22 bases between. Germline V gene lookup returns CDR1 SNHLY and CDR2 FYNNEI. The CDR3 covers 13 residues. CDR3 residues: CASTEREGTKGYF. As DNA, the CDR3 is TGTGCCAGCACCGAAAGAGAAGGGACCAAGGGGTACTTC.

The CDR3 nucleotides are TGTGCCAGCAGCCCCCCGGGGGGGGCTAACTATGGCTACACCTTC. It codes for CASSPPGGANYGYTF. The chain couples TRBV28 to TRBJ1-2; possible D gene TRBD1, 5 bases. V was cut by 6 bases and J by 0 bases, with 14 bases left in between. Germline CDR1 MDHEN, CDR2 SYDVKM. This CDR3 contains 15 residues.

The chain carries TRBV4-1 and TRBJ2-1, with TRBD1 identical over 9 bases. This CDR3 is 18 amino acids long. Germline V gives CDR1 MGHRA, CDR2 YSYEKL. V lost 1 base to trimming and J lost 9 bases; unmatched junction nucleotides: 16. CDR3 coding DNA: TGCGCCAGCAGCCAAGTATTGGACAGGGGTCGACCCCTTGGTGAGCAGTTCTTC. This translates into CASSQVLDRGRPLGEQFF.

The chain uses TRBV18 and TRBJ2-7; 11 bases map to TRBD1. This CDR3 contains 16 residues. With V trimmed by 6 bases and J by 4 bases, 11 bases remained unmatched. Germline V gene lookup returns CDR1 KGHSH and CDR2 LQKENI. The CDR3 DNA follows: TGTGCCAGCTCCCCAGAGGGACAGGGGGGAATTTACGAGCAGTACTTC. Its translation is CASSPEGQGGIYEQYF. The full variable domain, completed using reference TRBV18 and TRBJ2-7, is NAGVMQNPRHLVRRRGQEARLRCSPMKGHSHVYWYRQLPEEGLKFMVYLQKENIIDESGMPKERFSAEFPKEGPSILRIQQVVRGDSAAYFCASSPEGQGGIYEQYFGPGTRLTVT.

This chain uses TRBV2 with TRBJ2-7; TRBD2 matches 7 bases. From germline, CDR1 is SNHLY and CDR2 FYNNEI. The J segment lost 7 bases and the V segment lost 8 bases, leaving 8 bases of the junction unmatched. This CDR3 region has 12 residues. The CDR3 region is CASCWGGWEQYF. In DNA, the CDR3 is TGTGCCAGCTGTTGGGGGGGATGGGAGCAGTACTTC. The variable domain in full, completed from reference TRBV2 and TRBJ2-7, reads EPEVTQTPSHQVTQMGQEVILRCVPISNHLYFYWYRQILGQKVEFLVSFYNNEISEKSEIFDDQFSVERPDGSNFTLKIRSTKLEDSAMYFCASCWGGWEQYFGPGTRLTVT.

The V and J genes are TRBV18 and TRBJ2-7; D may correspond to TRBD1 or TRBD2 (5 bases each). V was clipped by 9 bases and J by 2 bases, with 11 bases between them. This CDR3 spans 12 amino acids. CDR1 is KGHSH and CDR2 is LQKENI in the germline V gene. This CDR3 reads CASRDPAYEQYF. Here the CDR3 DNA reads TGTGCCAGTCGGGACCCAGCCTACGAGCAGTACTTC.

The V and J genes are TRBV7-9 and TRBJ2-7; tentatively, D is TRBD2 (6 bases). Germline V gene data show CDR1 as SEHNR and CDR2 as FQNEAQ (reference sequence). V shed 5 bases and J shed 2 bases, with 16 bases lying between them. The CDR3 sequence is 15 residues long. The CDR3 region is CASSRDGGRTYEQYF. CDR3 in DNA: TGTGCCAGCAGCAGAGACGGTGGGAGGACCTACGAGCAGTACTTC.